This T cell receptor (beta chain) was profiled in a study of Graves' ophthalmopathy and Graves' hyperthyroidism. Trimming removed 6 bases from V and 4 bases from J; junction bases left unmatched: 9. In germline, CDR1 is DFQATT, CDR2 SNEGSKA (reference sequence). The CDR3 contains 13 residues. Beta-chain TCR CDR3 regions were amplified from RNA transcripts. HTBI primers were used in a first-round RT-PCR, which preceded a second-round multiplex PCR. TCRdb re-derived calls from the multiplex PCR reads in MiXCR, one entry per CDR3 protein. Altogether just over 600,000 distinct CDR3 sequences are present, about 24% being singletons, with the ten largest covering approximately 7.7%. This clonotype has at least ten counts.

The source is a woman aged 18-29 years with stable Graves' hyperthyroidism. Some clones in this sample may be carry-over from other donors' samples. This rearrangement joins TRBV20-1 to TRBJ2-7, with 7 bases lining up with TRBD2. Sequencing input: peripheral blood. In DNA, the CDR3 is TGCAGTGCGGGGGTGGGGAGGGAGTACGAGCAGTACTTC. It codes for CSAGVGREYEQYF.